This note documents a single T cell receptor beta chain sequence. Its antigen is not known. Per germline, CDR1 LGHDT and CDR2 YNNKEL (reference sequence). CDR3 length: 15 amino acids. Trimming removed 0 bases at V and 5 bases at J, with 13 bases between. Presence of unique molecular identifiers characterized the TCR beta cDNA libraries. TCRdb used MiXCR to reprocess the PCR reads, holding one entry per CDR3 protein. The sample has around 400,000 distinct CDR3 sequences, more than 30% seen once; the top ten hold about 7.6%. These data originate in a study of post-analysis software for immune sequencing data. The wider study: Courses of disease covered relapsing-remitting, secondary progressive and progressive-relapsing multiple sclerosis.

The study's findings and limits: Co-batched samples clustered tightly together by F measure. Those with multiple sclerosis, the patient group, showed significantly lower normalized Chao1 diversity than controls. Roughly 5 TRBV segments, TRBV5-6, TRBV5-1 and TRBV20-1 among them, were found more frequent in patients than controls.

The sample was blood. The chain carries TRBV3-1 and TRBJ1-1; D gene unclear. This clonotype originated in a girl aged 2-10 years with multiple sclerosis. CDR3 loop: CASSQEGVLRTEAFF. CDR3 nucleotides: TGTGCCAGCAGCCAAGAGGGAGTATTGAGGACTGAAGCTTTCTTT. Full variable domain (remainder filled in from reference TRBV3-1 and TRBJ1-1): DTAVSQTPKYLVTQMGNDKSIKCEQNLGHDTMYWYKQDSKKFLKIMFSYNNKELIINETVPNRFSPKSPDKAHLNLHINSLELGDSAVYFCASSQEGVLRTEAFFGQGTRLTVV.